These 29 T cell receptor beta chains share one sample of origin, sequenced in a study of T cells in Graves' hyperthyroidism and ophthalmopathy. TCR beta CDR3 regions were amplified from RNA. Researchers ran a first-round RT-PCR on the TCR CDR3 using the HTBI primer set. TCRdb independently ran MiXCR on the multiplex PCR reads; one entry per CDR3 protein. The table includes 350,000 to 400,000 distinct CDR3 sequences, roughly 13% detected once. The specimen sequenced was blood. The receptor source for this set is a woman between 55 and 75 years old with Graves' hyperthyroidism.

In this sample, this clonotype turned up many times. The chain uses TRBV19 and TRBJ2-7; 11 bases fit TRBD2. Germline-derived CDR1 and CDR2 are LNHDA and SQIVND (reference sequence). The CDR3 sequence is 14 residues long. V was pared by 9 bases and J by 4 bases, with 8 bases of the junction left unmatched. The CDR3 sequence is CASSPWTSGYEQYF. The DNA of the CDR3 is TGTGCCAGCAGCCCATGGACTAGCGGGTACGAGCAGTACTTC.

The chain is built from TRBV20-1 and TRBJ2-2; 7 bases are a match to TRBD1. Germline V lookup: CDR1 DFQATT, CDR2 SNEGSKA (reference sequence). The CDR3 is 17 amino acids. V shed 0 bases and J 0 bases; nucleotides not matched to a gene: 7. In DNA form, the CDR3 reads TGCAGTGCTAGAGATCGAACAGGGGCTCCGAACACCGGGGAGCTGTTTTTT. Encoded protein: CSARDRTGAPNTGELFF.

This clonotype was seen at least ten times. The rearrangement uses TRBV6-1 and TRBJ1-2, with 9 nucleotides matching TRBD1. The CDR3 totals 14 residues. J gave up 8 bases and V 6 bases, and 10 bases lay outside the gene matches. CDR1 is MNHNS and CDR2 is SASEGT in the germline V gene. The CDR3 DNA follows: TGTGCCAGCAGACCTACGACAGGGGGGGAAGGCTACACCTTC. Its protein is CASRPTTGGEGYTF.

This clonotype was counted ten times or more. This chain joins TRBV6-1 and TRBJ2-1, with a tentative D call TRBD2 (6 bases). With 8 bases removed from V and 8 bases from J, the gap between germline ends came to 22 bases. CDR3 size: 15 residues. CDR1 is MNHNS, CDR2 SASEGT, per germline. This chain's CDR3 is CASGTWTGVADEQFF. Written as DNA, the CDR3 is TGTGCCAGCGGGACCTGGACGGGAGTTGCGGATGAGCAGTTCTTC.

The sample holds many counts of this clonotype. The chain carries TRBV20-1 and TRBJ2-1; the D is unclear. Germline CDR1 reads DFQATT; CDR2 reads SNEGSKA (reference sequence). The CDR3 loop spans 15 amino acids. V lost 1 base to trimming and J lost 0 bases, with 10 bases between them. The chain's CDR3 is CSARVALRSYNEQFF. The CDR3 DNA follows: TGCAGTGCTAGAGTCGCACTCCGCTCCTACAATGAGCAGTTCTTC.

This clonotype turned up a few times. This chain uses TRBV19 with TRBJ2-1, with D possibly matching TRBD1 (6 bases). The CDR3 consists of 14 residues. The germline gives CDR1 LNHDA, CDR2 SQIVND (reference sequence). V was cut by 6 bases and J by 3 bases, with 12 bases left in between. The CDR3 region has the DNA TGTGCCAGTAGCAGGGACATAGGCTACAATGAGCAGTTCTTC. Translation gives CASSRDIGYNEQFF.

This clonotype was seen ten or more times. The J gene is TRBJ2-3, the V gene TRBV20-1; 8 bases agree with TRBD1. Germline trimming cut 3 bases from V and 1 base from J; bases unmatched to any gene: 3. CDR3 length: 14 amino acids. Germline loops: CDR1 DFQATT, CDR2 SNEGSKA (reference sequence). CDR3 nucleotide sequence: TGCAGTGCTAGGGAGGGACAGGGCACAGATACGCAGTATTTT. Protein sequence: CSAREGQGTDTQYF.

Ten or more counts support this clonotype. Germline is not matched at one junction end, which may reflect a read error. The V call is TRBV7-7, the J call TRBJ2-7, with no clear D. Germline assignment: CDR1 SSHAT and CDR2 FNYEAQ (reference sequence). CDR3 length: 14 amino acids. Here the CDR3 DNA reads TGTGCTAGCAGCTTAAGGTCTGGGTCCCACGAGCAGTACTTC. Translating it yields CASSLRSGSHEQYF.

This clonotype appeared many times. The rearrangement links TRBV11-3 to TRBJ2-5, with unresolved D. The V and J ends lost 3 bases and 5 bases respectively, with 7 bases between them. Germline V lookup: CDR1 SGHNT, CDR2 YENEEA. The length of the CDR3 is 12 residues. The CDR3 coding sequence is TGTGCCAGCAGCTTCAGTTGGGAGACCCAGTACTTC. Encoded protein: CASSFSWETQYF.

This clonotype was counted at least ten times. The chain uses TRBV3-1 and TRBJ2-1, with no clear D. Germline values: CDR1 LGHDT, CDR2 YNNKEL (reference sequence). The length of the CDR3 is 14 residues. V shed 6 bases and J shed 5 bases, with 14 bases lying between them. This CDR3 reads CASRSSGQNNEQFF. For the CDR3, the DNA is TGTGCCAGCAGGTCTTCAGGCCAGAACAATGAGCAGTTCTTC.

In its sample, this clonotype was seen many times. The CDR3 DNA reads as TGTGCCAGCAGCGTCACTAGCGGGAGCTACTCCTACGAGCAGTACTTC. Translation: CASSVTSGSYSYEQYF. This chain joins TRBV11-2 and TRBJ2-7; 11 nucleotides match TRBD2. Germline-derived CDR1 and CDR2 are SGHAT and FQNNGV. V lost 5 bases to trimming and J lost 0 bases; unmatched junction nucleotides: 6. The CDR3 is 16 amino acids. Based on the CDR3 plus reference TRBV11-2 and TRBJ2-7, the full variable domain is EAGVAQSPRYKIIEKRQSVAFWCNPISGHATLYWYQQILGQGPKLLIQFQNNGVVDDSQLPKDRFSAERLKGVDSTLKIQPAKLEDSAVYLCASSVTSGSYSYEQYFGPGTRLTVT.

This clonotype was counted ten times or more. This sequence joins TRBV6-1 and TRBJ1-5, with D perhaps matching TRBD1 (6 bases). The V end was cut by 7 bases, the J end by 6 bases, with 13 bases between. The CDR3 extends over 13 amino acids. Germline loops: CDR1 MNHNS, CDR2 SASEGT. The CDR3 spells CASNLDRSQPQHF. The CDR3 DNA reads as TGTGCCAGCAACCTGGACAGAAGTCAGCCCCAGCATTTT.

In this sample, this clonotype turned up many times. J is TRBJ1-1 and V is TRBV20-1; D uncertain. The length of the CDR3 is 13 residues. Deletions cut 1 base from V and 4 bases from J, with 10 bases between. Germline V gives CDR1 DFQATT, CDR2 SNEGSKA (reference sequence). CDR3 sequence reads: CSARAPVSTEAFF. CDR3 sequence (DNA): TGCAGTGCTAGAGCCCCAGTGAGCACTGAAGCTTTCTTT.

This clonotype was counted ten times or more. The chain joins TRBV19 to TRBJ2-1, with 9 bases identical to TRBD2. V was clipped by 0 bases and J by 5 bases; unmatched bases: 5. Germline assignment: CDR1 LNHDA and CDR2 SQIVND (reference sequence). The CDR3 spans 16 residues. The CDR3 region has the DNA TGTGCCAGTAGTATAGATCTGATAGCGGGAGACAATGAGCAGTTCTTC. This translates into CASSIDLIAGDNEQFF.

The sample holds a few counts of this clonotype. This sequence joins TRBV27 and TRBJ2-3; 8 bases match TRBD2. Trimming cost V 6 bases and J 4 bases; bases outside gene matches: 6. This CDR3 has 14 amino acids. CDR1 and CDR2 from the germline V gene are MNHEY and SMNVEV (reference sequence). CDR3 coding DNA: TGTGCCAGCAGACTCGGGAGGGGGTCAGATACGCAGTATTTT. It specifies CASRLGRGSDTQYF.

The chain is built from TRBV19 and TRBJ1-6, with a weak D call TRBD1 (5 bases). Germline-derived CDR1 and CDR2 are LNHDA and SQIVND (reference sequence). V was clipped by 5 bases and J by 8 bases, with 13 bases between them. This CDR3 is built from 14 residues. Here the CDR3 DNA reads TGTGCCAGTAGTTCCCTCGGGGGGTATTCACCCCTCCACTTT. This sequence encodes CASSSLGGYSPLHF.

This clonotype showed up just once. Its ends do not fully match the called genes, so a read error is possible. V is TRBV6-1 and J is TRBJ2-7; 9 bases align to TRBD1. CDR3 length equals 14 residues. CDR1 is MNHNS, CDR2 SASEGT, per germline. CDR3: CASRDRGSTYEQYF. CDR3 coding DNA: TGTGCCAGCAGGGACAGGGGTAGCACCTACGAGCAGTATTTC.

The sample holds a few counts of this clonotype. The chain carries TRBV20-1 and TRBJ2-6; 7 nucleotides match TRBD1. Germline CDR1 and CDR2: DFQATT and SNEGSKA (reference sequence). This CDR3 comprises 19 residues. V shed 1 base, J shed 0 bases, and the junction held 12 bases outside the gene matches. Here the CDR3 reads CSARVPWTGPLSGANVLTF. In DNA form, the CDR3 reads TGCAGTGCTAGAGTCCCCTGGACAGGTCCACTCTCTGGGGCCAACGTCCTGACTTTC.

A few counts support this clonotype. The chain combines TRBV20-1 with TRBJ1-3, with a weak D call TRBD1 (6 bases). From germline, CDR1 is DFQATT and CDR2 SNEGSKA (reference sequence). The ends were cut back, 1 base at V and 0 bases at J, with 16 bases in the middle. The CDR3 runs 17 residues. Here the CDR3 reads CSARVQGLGSSGNTIYF. Written as DNA, the CDR3 is TGCAGTGCTAGAGTCCAGGGGCTAGGGAGCTCTGGAAACACCATATATTTT.

In its sample, this clonotype was seen once. This rearrangement joins TRBV12-3 or TRBV12-4 to TRBJ2-3; D tentatively fits TRBD1 or TRBD2 (5 bases each). The V end was cut by 3 bases, the J end by 9 bases, with 13 bases between. CDR3 size: 13 residues. The CDR3 DNA reads TGTGCCAGCAGTTTCCGGGGCTCCGTGACGCAGTATTTT. It specifies CASSFRGSVTQYF.

The chain recombines TRBV19 with TRBJ2-7; possible D gene TRBD1, 6 bases. Germline V gene sequence: CDR1 LNHDA, CDR2 SQIVND (reference sequence). The CDR3 consists of 15 residues. Trimming stripped 6 bases from V and 0 bases from J, with 15 bases between. The CDR3 reads CASRKGHGSSYEQYF. The CDR3 DNA is TGTGCCAGTAGAAAGGGACACGGAAGCTCCTACGAGCAGTACTTC. Filled out from reference TRBV19 and TRBJ2-7, the complete variable domain reads DGGITQSPKYLFRKEGQNVTLSCEQNLNHDAMYWYRQDPGQGLRLIYYSQIVNDFQKGDIAEGYSVSREKKESFPLTVTSAQKNPTAFYLCASRKGHGSSYEQYFGPGTRLTVT.

This chain links TRBV28 with TRBJ2-7; tentative D call: TRBD2 (7 bases). This CDR3 is built from 14 residues. The V gene's germline CDR1 is MDHEN and CDR2 SYDVKM. V dropped 6 bases and J dropped 4 bases, with 16 bases sitting between them. The CDR3 loop reads CASRGGEGVYEQYF. CDR3 nucleotide sequence: TGTGCCAGCAGGGGTGGGGAGGGGGTTTACGAGCAGTACTTC.

This clonotype was detected a few times. The V call is TRBV7-9, the J call TRBJ2-7; D remains unclear. Germline CDR1 SEHNR, CDR2 FQNEAQ (reference sequence). The CDR3 consists of 14 residues. V was shortened by 3 bases and J by 2 bases, with 11 bases between the two germline ends. CDR3 bases: TGTGCCAGCAGCTTCTCCAGATCCGCCTACGAGCAGTACTTC. It translates to CASSFSRSAYEQYF. The full variable domain, in which reference TRBV7-9 and TRBJ2-7 provide the parts outside the CDR3, is DTGVSQNPRHKITKRGQNVTFRCDPISEHNRLYWYRQTLGQGPEFLTYFQNEAQLEKSRLLSDRFSAERPKGSFSTLEIQRTEQGDSAMYLCASSFSRSAYEQYFGPGTRLTVT.

This clonotype has more than one count but fewer than ten. The chain is built from TRBV7-9 and TRBJ2-1, with D possibly being TRBD2 (7 bases). There are 16 residues in the CDR3. The germline V and J ends were trimmed by 5 bases and 3 bases, with 17 bases remaining between them. Per germline, CDR1 SEHNR and CDR2 FQNEAQ (reference sequence). CDR3 region: CASSADGGGSYNEQFF. The CDR3, as DNA: TGTGCCAGCAGCGCCGATGGGGGCGGGAGCTACAATGAGCAGTTCTTC.

There are many counts of this clonotype. The chain carries TRBV5-1 and TRBJ2-7; possibly TRBD2 for D (5 bases). V dropped 4 bases and J dropped 3 bases, with 11 bases sitting between them. Germline V lookup: CDR1 SGHRS, CDR2 YFSETQ. The CDR3 length is 13 residues. As DNA, the CDR3 is TGCGCCAGCAGCCCGGGATGGGGCTACGAGCAGTACTTC. This codes for CASSPGWGYEQYF.

The chain recombines TRBV20-1 with TRBJ2-1, with a tentative D call TRBD1 (5 bases). The CDR3 spans 15 residues. The V gene's germline CDR1 is DFQATT and CDR2 SNEGSKA (reference sequence). Trimming took 3 bases from V and 7 from J, leaving 19 bases between them. The CDR3: CSARGPGGPGNEQFF. CDR3 coding DNA: TGCAGTGCTAGGGGGCCTGGCGGCCCTGGGAATGAGCAGTTCTTC.

This clonotype showed up many times. This sequence joins TRBV6-2 or TRBV6-3 and TRBJ2-1; perhaps TRBD1 as D (6 bases). This CDR3 has 15 amino acids. CDR1 is MNHEY and CDR2 is SVGEGT in the germline V gene. V was trimmed by 8 bases and J by 4 bases, leaving 18 bases between them. CDR3 sequence reads: CASHRTGNGYNEQFF. CDR3 nucleotide sequence: TGTGCCAGCCATAGAACAGGGAATGGGTACAATGAGCAGTTCTTC.

The count of this clonotype is one. Since a much larger clone is just one base distant, this may be a read error. This chain links TRBV2 with TRBJ2-5; TRBD2 might be the D (5 bases). CDR1 and CDR2 (germline): SNHLY, FYNNEI. The length of the CDR3 is 15 residues. The CDR3 sequence: CASSEARDFQEAQYF. CDR3 coding DNA: TGTGCCAGCAGTGAAGCGAGGGATTTCCAAGAGGCCCAGTACTTC.

J is TRBJ2-1 and V is TRBV24-1; 7 bases align to TRBD1. Per germline, CDR1 KGHDR and CDR2 SFDVKD. This CDR3 comprises 16 residues. V shed 1 base and J 1 base; nucleotides not matched to a gene: 3. DNA of the CDR3: TGTGCCACCAGTGATTTAGGGGACAGTTCCTACAATGAGCAGTTCTTC. Residues: CATSDLGDSSYNEQFF.